Shown below are 18 T cell receptor beta chains from a single sample sequenced in a study of molecular identifiers for immune sequencing clone quantification. TCRdb fed the PCR reads into MiXCR, producing one record per CDR3 protein. This sample yields about 510,000 distinct CDR3 sequences, of which 20% to 25% are seen a single time; approximately 0.84% belongs to the top ten. The sample taken for sequencing was naive CD8+ T cells from blood, with Jurkat cell RNA spiked in. Subset meaning: FACS-sorted CD8+CD4-CCR7+CD45RA+ naive T cells. The receptors were gathered from a human donor in good health. Some libraries in this study had Jurkat cell RNA spiked in.

The CDR3 bases are TGTGCCAGTAGTCTAGCAGGATCCGGCGGGGAGCTGTTTTTT. The encoded protein is CASSLAGSGGELFF. The rearrangement joins TRBV19 to TRBJ2-2, with D tentatively TRBD2 (5 bases). Germline values: CDR1 LNHDA, CDR2 SQIVND (reference sequence). The CDR3 length is 14 residues. The V end was cut by 5 bases, the J end by 7 bases, with 14 bases between.

The rearrangement links TRBV20-1 to TRBJ2-1; D is uncertain. Trimming took off 0 bases at V and 0 bases at J, with 15 bases between the two ends. The germline V gene encodes CDR1 DFQATT and CDR2 SNEGSKA (reference sequence). CDR3 size: 17 residues. CDR3 sequence: CSARDGVGGPSYNEQFF. Written as DNA, the CDR3 is TGCAGTGCTAGAGATGGGGTTGGCGGACCCTCCTACAATGAGCAGTTCTTC.

For this clonotype: A much larger clone differs from this one at a single base, so this may be a read error. The V and J genes are TRBV27 and TRBJ2-3, with a possible D match to TRBD1 (6 bases). This CDR3 spans 15 amino acids. Trimming shortened V by 6 bases and J by 1 base, and 14 bases separated the two germline ends. CDR1 and CDR2 (germline): MNHEY, SMNVEV (reference sequence). This CDR3 reads CASRKMGAGTDTQYF. CDR3 sequence (DNA): TGTGCCAGCAGAAAAATGGGGGCCGGCACAGATACGCAGTATTTT.

This clonotype was counted at least ten times. The chain employs TRBV10-3 and TRBJ2-5; D is perhaps TRBD1 or TRBD2 (6 bases each). The CDR3 loop spans 14 amino acids. The ends were cut back, 3 bases at V and 2 bases at J, with 10 bases in the middle. Germline CDR1 ENHRY, CDR2 SYGVKD. Written as DNA, the CDR3 is TGTGCCATCAGTGAAATAGGGGGGCAAGAGACCCAGTACTTC. As protein: CAISEIGGQETQYF.

The chain is built from TRBV7-9 and TRBJ1-4, with 9 bases fitting TRBD1. CDR1 and CDR2 from the germline V gene are SEHNR and FQNEAQ (reference sequence). The V segment lost 2 bases and the J segment 2 bases; nucleotides outside the gene matches: 9. This CDR3 is built from 18 residues. The CDR3 DNA follows: TGTGCCAGCAGCTTACCCTCCGGGACAGGGACCACTAATGAAAAACTGTTTTTT. It yields the protein CASSLPSGTGTTNEKLFF.

This clonotype was recorded at least ten times. V usage is TRBV6-5 and J usage is TRBJ1-6; 11 bases fit TRBD1. V gave up 1 base and J gave up 10 bases; unmatched junction bases: 3. CDR1 is MNHEY and CDR2 is SVGAGI in the germline V gene. This CDR3 is built from 15 residues. As DNA, the CDR3 is TGTGCCAGCAGTTACTGGGGACAGGGGGGCTCACCCCTCCACTTT. This translates into CASSYWGQGGSPLHF.

This clonotype came up a few times. The DNA for the CDR3 is TGCAGTGCTAGAGATCCACAGGGTAAAGAGACCCAGTACTTC. Translation gives CSARDPQGKETQYF. The chain couples TRBV20-1 to TRBJ2-5; a possible D gene is TRBD1 (6 bases). Looked up from germline, CDR1 is DFQATT and CDR2 is SNEGSKA (reference sequence). This CDR3 is 14 amino acids long. With 0 bases removed from V and 3 bases from J, the gap between germline ends came to 11 bases.

This clonotype was found many times. The genes are TRBV6-5 and TRBJ1-4; 7 bases align to TRBD1. The junction had 17 bases not matched to a gene; V was cut back by 9 bases and J by 7 bases. In germline, CDR1 is MNHEY, CDR2 SVGAGI. There are 16 residues in the CDR3. CDR3 nucleotides: TGTGCCAGTCGGGACAGCTCCTGGGGGGGAAGTGAAAAACTGTTTTTT. This gives the protein CASRDSSWGGSEKLFF.

The CDR3, as DNA: TGTGCCAGCAGCCCAACGTTCGGGGGAGCGGCTGACTATGGCTACACCTTC. This codes for CASSPTFGGAADYGYTF. The chain recombines TRBV6-2 or TRBV6-3 with TRBJ1-2; D is possibly TRBD1 (5 bases). The V and J ends lost 6 bases and 3 bases respectively, with 23 bases between them. Per germline, CDR1 MNHEY and CDR2 SVGEGT. The CDR3 extends over 17 amino acids.

This clonotype was counted only a few times. This sequence joins TRBV28 and TRBJ1-4; a possible D gene is TRBD1 (6 bases). This CDR3 is 15 amino acids long. Trimming removed 6 bases from V and 8 bases from J, with 19 bases in between. The V gene's germline CDR1 is MDHEN and CDR2 SYDVKM. This CDR3 reads CASSTDPGQREKLFF. DNA for the CDR3: TGTGCCAGCAGCACAGACCCGGGACAAAGGGAAAAACTGTTTTTT.

This clonotype was recorded once. The rearrangement links TRBV5-6 to TRBJ1-1; weak D call: TRBD1 (5 bases). Germline V gene lookup returns CDR1 SGHDT and CDR2 YYEEEE. This CDR3 has 18 amino acids. Trimming left V 4 bases short and J 0 bases short, with 22 bases between. DNA for the CDR3: TGTGCCAGCAGCGGCCGGGACGGCCGCTTGCAATTGAACACTGAAGCTTTCTTT. Encoded protein: CASSGRDGRLQLNTEAFF. The full variable domain, with the rest looked up from reference TRBV5-6 and TRBJ1-1, is DAGVTQSPTHLIKTRGQQVTLRCSPKSGHDTVSWYQQALGQGPQFIFQYYEEEERQRGNFPDRFSGHQFPNYSSELNVNALLLGDSALYLCASSGRDGRLQLNTEAFFGQGTRLTVV.

Details on this clonotype: A much larger clone is a single base away; this may be a read error. The CDR3 coding sequence is TGTGCCAGCAGCGTGGGCCGGGGCGGAGGCGCAGATACGCAGTATTTT. Translated, it gives CASSVGRGGGADTQYF. This rearrangement joins TRBV7-6 to TRBJ2-3; D may correspond to TRBD1 or TRBD2 (5 bases each). The CDR3 consists of 16 residues. In germline, CDR1 is SGHVS, CDR2 FNYEAQ. Trimming removed 5 bases from V and 4 bases from J, with 19 bases in between.

This clonotype has at least ten counts. The chain couples TRBV7-9 to TRBJ1-5; the D gene is possibly TRBD1 (6 bases). Trimming shortened V by 4 bases and J by 6 bases, and 10 bases separated the two germline ends. The CDR3 consists of 13 residues. Germline assignment: CDR1 SEHNR and CDR2 FQNEAQ (reference sequence). The CDR3, as DNA: TGTGCCAGCAGCTCTCAGGGGAGTCAGCCCCAGCATTTT. It is translated as CASSSQGSQPQHF.

There are many counts of this clonotype. The conserved phenylalanine or tryptophan normally closing the CDR3 is absent here, so this likely arose from a read error. The limits of the CDR3 on the DNA are not certain, so only TCRdb's listed CDR3 is given. This chain uses TRBV6-2 or TRBV6-3 with TRBJ1-1. CDR1 is MNHEY and CDR2 is SVGEGT in the germline V gene. The CDR3 spans 12 residues, counting both ends. CDR3: CASSSRFSNGFL.

In regard to this clonotype: The germline gene is not matched at one end of the junction; a read error may be the cause. The gene calls are TRBV6-5 and TRBJ2-7; 10 nucleotides agree with TRBD2. There are 15 residues in the CDR3. Germline values: CDR1 MNHEY, CDR2 SVGAGI. CDR3 amino acids: CASSYLAGAPYGQYF. CDR3 DNA: TGTGCCAGCAGTTACCTAGCGGGGGCCCCATACGGGCAGTACTTC.

On this clonotype itself: Given a much more abundant clone one base away, this may be a read error. The chain has TRBV9 and TRBJ2-5; D remains ambiguous. The length of the CDR3 is 12 residues. Germline lookup yields CDR1 SGDLS and CDR2 YYNGEE. Deletions cut 3 bases from V and 1 base from J, with 4 bases between. CDR3 sequence (DNA): TGTGCCAGCAGCGACACCCAAGAGACCCAGTACTTC. As protein: CASSDTQETQYF.

The chain recombines TRBV5-1 with TRBJ1-2; D is undetermined. The CDR3 is 17 residues long. Germline V gene lookup returns CDR1 SGHRS and CDR2 YFSETQ. V was pared by 6 bases and J by 6 bases, with 27 bases between. The CDR3 protein is CASNPSSLSVKSDGYTF. CDR3 in DNA: TGCGCCAGCAACCCTAGCTCCCTTTCTGTTAAATCGGATGGCTACACCTTC.

Concerning this clonotype: A read error may produce the germline difference seen at one junction end. The rearrangement uses TRBV27 and TRBJ2-2; perhaps D is TRBD1 or TRBD2 (5 bases each). Per the germline V gene, CDR1 is MNHEY and CDR2 is SMNVEV (reference sequence). This CDR3 has 16 residues. The CDR3, as DNA: TGTGCCAGCAGTTTATGGCCTCCAGCGAACACCGGGGACCTGTTTTTT. Its translation is CASSLWPPANTGDLFF.